This record covers a single T cell receptor (beta chain). The target antigen is unknown. J was trimmed by 4 bases and V by 5 bases; bases with no gene match: 3. This CDR3 is built from 15 residues. Germline V lookup: CDR1 LGHNA, CDR2 YSLEER. This sample is part of a study of cytomegalovirus exposure and HLA in healthy donors. Study results and caveats: Several top significant clusters appeared, in a later analysis, to be linked to common viral pathogens.

PCR amplification relied on 60 Vbeta primers (plus 13 Jbeta primers). TCRdb's copy holds only in-frame clones and misses some; the assay was immunoSEQ multiplex PCR. This table holds some 93,000 clones, roughly 67% found once. The V and J genes are TRBV4-3 and TRBJ2-1; 12 bases line up with TRBD2. The specimen was PBMCs. This receptor was taken from a boy between 10 and 17 years old in good health and CMV-seropositive. This CDR3 reads CASSYLAGGYNEQFF. The DNA for the CDR3 is TGCGCCAGCAGCTATCTAGCGGGAGGGTACAATGAGCAGTTCTTC.